The text below deals with one TCR beta chain. No cognate antigen has been identified for it. The CDR3 does not end in the conserved phenylalanine or tryptophan, so this is likely a read error. This sample stems from a study of breast tumors, draining lymph nodes, adjacent tissues (dated by TCRdb to between 2015 and 2016). Describing the broader study: In breast cancer patients, the study compared the TCR beta repertoires of tumor, adjacent nontumor tissue and axillary lymph nodes. In human breast cancer, the study set out to assess how tumor, surrounding tissue and draining lymph node repertoires relate to one another and whether T cells might be exchanged between them. General findings and caveats noted by the study authors: Tumor T-cell repertoires showed less diversity than lymph node repertoires and more diversity than nontumor tissue repertoires, and tumor T-cell repertoires showed preferential V and J gene usage. The data were considered consistent with most tumor T cells being derived from the lymph node and subsequently expanding within tumor tissue. Rather than being directly demonstrated, the conclusion that tumor T cells originate in lymph nodes was presented as consistent with a hypothesis. The similarity between tumor and nontumor tissue repertoires was significantly greater in luminal-like breast cancer than in basal-like breast cancer.

TCRdb shows the sequencer as Illumina HiSeq 2000. Multiplex PCR amplification was used to build the TCR beta chain libraries. High-throughput sequencing was used to analyze the amplified TCR beta chain products. TCRdb handled the public reads itself, with Q25 trimming in fastp and clone calling in MiXCR, and kept productive beta chains. Identical CDR3 proteins give one entry, which carries the most common genes and DNA. The sample profile shows 200,000 to 250,000 distinct CDR3 sequences; 34% of them were found once. The ten largest clones capture about 3.3% of the sample. Based on the germline V gene, the CDR1 and CDR2 sequences are SQVTM and ANQGSEA. Termini included, the CDR3 measures 13 amino acids. CDR3 DNA only is kept here, 39 bases in frame from base 1. Lymph node samples were obtained from the axillary draining lymph nodes of breast cancer patients.

The chain is made from TRBV29-1 and TRBJ2-1, and TRBD1 aligns with 7 junction nucleotides. The receptor was isolated from a female donor with breast cancer. Some clones in this sample may be carry-over from other donors' samples. The sequenced sample consisted of axillary lymph node tissue. The DNA sequence reads TGTAGCGTTCACAGGGGTATCTACAATGAGCAGTTCATC. This gives the protein CSVHRGIYNEQFI.